This T cell receptor (beta chain) was found in a study of cytomegalovirus exposure and HLA in healthy donors. Turning to the study itself: In a previous analysis, some 110 million unique TCR beta sequences were found from 170 million or so T cells. In an early release, HLA-typed donors contributed approximately 80 million unique TCR sequences.

Both 60 Vbeta primers and 13 Jbeta primers went into the PCR. Sequencing was performed with immunoSEQ multiplex PCR; in TCRdb, only in-frame clones are kept and a portion is missing. The sample yields about 190,000 clones, more than 80% seen once. To note about this clone: Antigen: not known.

Whole-study results and caveats: While the bulk of TCR sequences proved rare, some public TCRs turned up in many donors.

Germline CDR1 is SEHNR and CDR2 is FQNEAQ (reference sequence). CDR3 size: 16 residues. Deletions cut 4 bases from V and 1 base from J, with 11 bases between. The sequenced material came from PBMCs. The TCR was taken from a woman between 50 and 59 years old in good health and CMV-seropositive. The chain links TRBV7-9 to TRBJ2-6; D gene ambiguous. CDR3: CASSSRTVSGANVLTF. The CDR3 region has the DNA TGTGCCAGCAGCTCCCGAACTGTTTCTGGGGCCAACGTCCTGACTTTC.